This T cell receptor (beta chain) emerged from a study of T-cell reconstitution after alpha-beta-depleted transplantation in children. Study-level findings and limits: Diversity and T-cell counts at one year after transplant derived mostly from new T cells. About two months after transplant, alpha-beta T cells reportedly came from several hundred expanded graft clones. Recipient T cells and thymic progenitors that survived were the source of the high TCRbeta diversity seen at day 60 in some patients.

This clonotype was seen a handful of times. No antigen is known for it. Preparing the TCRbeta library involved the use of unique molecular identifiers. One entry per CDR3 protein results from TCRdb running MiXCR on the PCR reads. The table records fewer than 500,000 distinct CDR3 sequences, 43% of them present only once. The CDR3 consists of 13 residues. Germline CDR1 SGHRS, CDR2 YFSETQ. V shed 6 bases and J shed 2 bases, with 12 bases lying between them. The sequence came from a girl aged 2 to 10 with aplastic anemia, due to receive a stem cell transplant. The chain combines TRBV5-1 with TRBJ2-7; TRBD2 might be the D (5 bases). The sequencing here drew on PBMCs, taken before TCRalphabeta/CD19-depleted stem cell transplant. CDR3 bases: TGCGCCAGCATCCCCGCCGGGGCCTACGAGCAGTACTTC. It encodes CASIPAGAYEQYF.